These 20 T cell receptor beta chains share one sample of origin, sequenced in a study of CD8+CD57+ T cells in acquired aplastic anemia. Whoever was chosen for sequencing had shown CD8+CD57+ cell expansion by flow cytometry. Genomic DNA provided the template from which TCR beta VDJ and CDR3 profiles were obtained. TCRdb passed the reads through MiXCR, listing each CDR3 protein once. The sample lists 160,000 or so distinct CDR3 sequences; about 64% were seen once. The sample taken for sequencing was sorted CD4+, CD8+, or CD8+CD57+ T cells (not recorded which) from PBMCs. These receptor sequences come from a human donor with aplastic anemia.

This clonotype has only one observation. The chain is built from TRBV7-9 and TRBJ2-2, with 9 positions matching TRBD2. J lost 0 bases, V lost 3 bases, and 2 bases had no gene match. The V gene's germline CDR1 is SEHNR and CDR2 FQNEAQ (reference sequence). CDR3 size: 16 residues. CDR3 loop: CASSFRLAANTGELFF. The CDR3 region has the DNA TGTGCCAGCAGCTTCAGACTAGCGGCGAACACCGGGGAGCTGTTTTTT.

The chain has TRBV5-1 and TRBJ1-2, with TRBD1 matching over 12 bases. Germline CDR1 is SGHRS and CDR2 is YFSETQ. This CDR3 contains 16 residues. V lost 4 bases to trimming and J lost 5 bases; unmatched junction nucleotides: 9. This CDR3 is CASSPGQGALGYGYTF. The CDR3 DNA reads TGCGCCAGCAGCCCGGGACAGGGGGCGCTTGGGTATGGCTACACCTTC. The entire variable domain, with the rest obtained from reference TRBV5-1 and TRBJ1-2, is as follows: KAGVTQTPRYLIKTRGQQVTLSCSPISGHRSVSWYQQTPGQGLQFLFEYFSETQRNKGNFPGRFSGRQFSNSRSEMNVSTLELGDSALYLCASSPGQGALGYGYTFGSGTRLTVV.

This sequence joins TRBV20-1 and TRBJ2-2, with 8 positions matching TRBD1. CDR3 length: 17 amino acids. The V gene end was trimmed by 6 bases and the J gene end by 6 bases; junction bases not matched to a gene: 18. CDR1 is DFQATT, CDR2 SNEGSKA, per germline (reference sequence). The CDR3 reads CSASSQTSDREAGELFF. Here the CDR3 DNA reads TGCAGTGCCAGCAGTCAAACCTCGGACAGGGAAGCCGGGGAGCTGTTTTTT.

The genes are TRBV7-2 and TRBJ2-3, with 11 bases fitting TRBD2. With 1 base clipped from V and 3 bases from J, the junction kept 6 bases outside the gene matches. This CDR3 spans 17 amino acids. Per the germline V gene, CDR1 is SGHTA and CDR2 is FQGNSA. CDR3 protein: CASSLVGTSGSTDTQYF. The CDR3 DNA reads TGTGCCAGCAGCTTAGTCGGGACTAGCGGCAGTACAGATACGCAGTATTTT. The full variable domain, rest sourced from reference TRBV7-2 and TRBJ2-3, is GAGVSQSPSNKVTEKGKDVELRCDPISGHTALYWYRQSLGQGLEFLIYFQGNSAPDKSGLPSDRFSAERTGGSVSTLTIQRTQQEDSAVYLCASSLVGTSGSTDTQYFGPGTRLTVL.

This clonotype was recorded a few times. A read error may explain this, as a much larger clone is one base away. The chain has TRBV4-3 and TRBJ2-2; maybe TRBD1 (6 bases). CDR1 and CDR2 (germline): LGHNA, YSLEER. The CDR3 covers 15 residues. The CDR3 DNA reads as TGCGCCAGCAGCCAAGGCACCAGGGGCACCGGGGAGCCGTTTTTT. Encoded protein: CASSQGTRGTGEPFF.

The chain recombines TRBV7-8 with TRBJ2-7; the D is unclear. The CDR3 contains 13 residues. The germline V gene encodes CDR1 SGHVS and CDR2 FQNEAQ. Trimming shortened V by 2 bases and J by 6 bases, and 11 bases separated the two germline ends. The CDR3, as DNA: TGTGCCAGCAGCTTACGTGGAGTTATCGAGCAGTACTTC. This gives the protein CASSLRGVIEQYF.

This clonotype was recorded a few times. The CDR3 nucleotides are TGTGCCATCAGTGAGTCGACTAGCGGGATGTACAATGAGCAGTTCTTC. It encodes CAISESTSGMYNEQFF. This chain links TRBV10-3 with TRBJ2-1; 11 bases match TRBD2. This CDR3 contains 16 residues. Germline CDR1 reads ENHRY; CDR2 reads SYGVKD. The V segment lost 0 bases and the J segment 4 bases; nucleotides outside the gene matches: 2.

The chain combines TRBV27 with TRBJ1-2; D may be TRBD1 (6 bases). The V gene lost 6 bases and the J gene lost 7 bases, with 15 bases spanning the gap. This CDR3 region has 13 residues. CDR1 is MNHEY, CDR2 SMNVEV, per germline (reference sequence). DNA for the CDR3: TGTGCCAGCAGCTGGACAGTGCTCAGTGGCTACACCTTC. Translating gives CASSWTVLSGYTF.

CDR3 nucleotide sequence: TGTGCCAGCAGCCTTCGGGGGGGCGGGACCGGGGAGCTGTTTTTT. As protein: CASSLRGGGTGELFF. This chain uses TRBV6-4 with TRBJ2-2; 8 bases agree with TRBD2. With V trimmed by 6 bases and J by 5 bases, 8 bases remained unmatched. The CDR3 is 15 residues long. Germline CDR1 MRHNA, CDR2 SNTAGT.

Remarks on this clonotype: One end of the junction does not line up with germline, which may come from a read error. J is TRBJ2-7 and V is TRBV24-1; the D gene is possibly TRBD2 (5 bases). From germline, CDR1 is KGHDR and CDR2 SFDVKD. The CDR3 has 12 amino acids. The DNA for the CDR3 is TGTGCCACCAGTGATTTGCCGGGGAAACAGCACTTC. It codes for CATSDLPGKQHF.

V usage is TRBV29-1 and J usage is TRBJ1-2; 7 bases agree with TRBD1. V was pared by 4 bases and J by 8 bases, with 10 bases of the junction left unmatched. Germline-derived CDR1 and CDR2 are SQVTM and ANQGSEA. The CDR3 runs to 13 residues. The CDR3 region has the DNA TGCAGCGTTGTAATTACAGGGGTTTGGGGCTACACCTTC. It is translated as CSVVITGVWGYTF.

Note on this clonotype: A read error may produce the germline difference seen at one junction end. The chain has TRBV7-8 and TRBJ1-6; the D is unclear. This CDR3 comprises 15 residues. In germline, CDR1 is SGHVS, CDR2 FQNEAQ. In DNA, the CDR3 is TGCGCCAGCAGCCAAGACCGGGCGGCGGGTTCACCCCTCCACTTT. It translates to CASSQDRAAGSPLHF.

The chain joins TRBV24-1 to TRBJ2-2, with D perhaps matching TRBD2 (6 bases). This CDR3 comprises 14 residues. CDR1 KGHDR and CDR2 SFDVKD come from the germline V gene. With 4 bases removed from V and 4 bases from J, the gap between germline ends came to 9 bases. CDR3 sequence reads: CATSEAGSTGELFF. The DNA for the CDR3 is TGTGCCACCAGTGAGGCCGGGAGCACCGGGGAGCTGTTTTTT.

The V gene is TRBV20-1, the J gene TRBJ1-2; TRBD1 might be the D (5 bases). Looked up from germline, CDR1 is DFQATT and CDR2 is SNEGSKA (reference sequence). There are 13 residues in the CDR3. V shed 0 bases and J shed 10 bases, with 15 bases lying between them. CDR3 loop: CSARDPGRLYYTF. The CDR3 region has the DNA TGCAGTGCTAGAGATCCAGGGAGACTATACTACACCTTC.

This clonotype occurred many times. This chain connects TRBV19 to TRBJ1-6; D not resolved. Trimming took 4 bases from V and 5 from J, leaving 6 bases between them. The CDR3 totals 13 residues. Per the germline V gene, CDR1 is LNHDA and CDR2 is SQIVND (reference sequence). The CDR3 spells CASSTTDNSPLHF. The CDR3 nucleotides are TGTGCCAGTAGTACCACCGATAATTCACCCCTCCACTTT.

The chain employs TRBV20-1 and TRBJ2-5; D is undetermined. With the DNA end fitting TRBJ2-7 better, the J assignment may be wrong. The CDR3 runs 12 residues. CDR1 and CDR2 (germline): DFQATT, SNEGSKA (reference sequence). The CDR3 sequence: CSASPSLYEQYF. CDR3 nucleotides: TGCAGTGCTAGTCCCTCGCTCTACGAGCAGTACTTC.

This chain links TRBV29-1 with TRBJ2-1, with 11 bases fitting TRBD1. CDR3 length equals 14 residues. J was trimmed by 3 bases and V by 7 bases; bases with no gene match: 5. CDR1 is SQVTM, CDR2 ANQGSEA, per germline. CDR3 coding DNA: TGCAGCGGCATGGGACAGGGGGACTACAATGAGCAGTTCTTC. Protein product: CSGMGQGDYNEQFF.

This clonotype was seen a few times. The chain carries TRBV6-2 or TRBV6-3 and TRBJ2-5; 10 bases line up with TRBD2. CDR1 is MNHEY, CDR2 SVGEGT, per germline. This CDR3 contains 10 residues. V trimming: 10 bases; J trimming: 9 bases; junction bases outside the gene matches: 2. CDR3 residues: CAIGLAAQYF. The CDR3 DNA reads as TGTGCCATTGGACTAGCGGCCCAGTACTTC.

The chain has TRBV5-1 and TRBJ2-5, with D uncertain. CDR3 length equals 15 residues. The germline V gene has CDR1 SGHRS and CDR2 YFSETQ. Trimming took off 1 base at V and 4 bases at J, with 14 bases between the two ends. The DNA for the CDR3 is TGCGCCAGCAGCTTGACTTCGCCGGACCGAGAGACCCAGTACTTC. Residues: CASSLTSPDRETQYF.

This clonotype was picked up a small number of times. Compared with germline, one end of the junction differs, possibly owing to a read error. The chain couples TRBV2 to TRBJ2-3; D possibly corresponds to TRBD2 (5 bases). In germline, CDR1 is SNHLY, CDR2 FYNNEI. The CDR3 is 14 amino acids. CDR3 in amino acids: CATSETDYTDTQYF. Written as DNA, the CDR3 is TGTGCCACCAGTGAAACCGACTACACAGATACGCAGTATTTT. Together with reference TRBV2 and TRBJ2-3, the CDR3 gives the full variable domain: EPEVTQTPSHQVTQMGQEVILRCVPISNHLYFYWYRQILGQKVEFLVSFYNNEISEKSEIFDDQFSVERPDGSNFTLKIRSTKLEDSAMYFCATSETDYTDTQYFGPGTRLTVL.